This T cell receptor beta chain is from a study of T cells in Graves' hyperthyroidism and ophthalmopathy. In this sample, this clonotype turned up a few times. Per the germline V gene, CDR1 is LGHDT and CDR2 is YNNKEL (reference sequence). Deletions cut 6 bases from V and 4 bases from J, with 12 bases between. This CDR3 is built from 13 residues. RNA transcripts gave rise to amplified TCR beta CDR3 regions. During a first-round RT-PCR of the TCR CDR3, the HTBI primer set was used. In TCRdb, the multiplex PCR reads were re-called with MiXCR into one record per CDR3 protein. This sample has around 360,000 distinct CDR3 sequences, with roughly 15% found just once.

V and J are TRBV3-1 and TRBJ1-2, with a weak D call TRBD1 (6 bases). The source is a woman aged 55 to 70 with Graves' ophthalmopathy. Input material: blood. CDR3 DNA: TGTGCCAGCAGAAACAGGGATGGCTATGGCTACACCTTC. It is translated as CASRNRDGYGYTF. The full variable domain, its missing parts supplied by reference TRBV3-1 and TRBJ1-2, is DTAVSQTPKYLVTQMGNDKSIKCEQNLGHDTMYWYKQDSKKFLKIMFSYNNKELIINETVPNRFSPKSPDKAHLNLHINSLELGDSAVYFCASRNRDGYGYTFGSGTRLTVV.